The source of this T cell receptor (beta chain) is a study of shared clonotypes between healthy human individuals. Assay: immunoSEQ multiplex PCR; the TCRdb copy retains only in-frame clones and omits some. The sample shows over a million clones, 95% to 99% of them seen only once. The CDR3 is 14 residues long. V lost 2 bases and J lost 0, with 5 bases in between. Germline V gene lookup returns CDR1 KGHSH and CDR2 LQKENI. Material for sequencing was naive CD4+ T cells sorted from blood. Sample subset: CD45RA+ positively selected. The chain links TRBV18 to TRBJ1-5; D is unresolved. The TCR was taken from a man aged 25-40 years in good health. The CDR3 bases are TGTGCCAGCTCACCAGTTAATAGCAATCAGCCCCAGCATTTT. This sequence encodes CASSPVNSNQPQHF. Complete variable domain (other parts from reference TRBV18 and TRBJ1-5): NAGVMQNPRHLVRRRGQEARLRCSPMKGHSHVYWYRQLPEEGLKFMVYLQKENIIDESGMPKERFSAEFPKEGPSILRIQQVVRGDSAAYFCASSPVNSNQPQHFGDGTRLSIL.